Each of the 4 T cell receptor beta chains below was sequenced from the same sample in a study of cytomegalovirus exposure and HLA in healthy donors (dated by TCRdb to between 2016 and 2019). Receptor libraries were prepared by the immunoSEQ multiplex PCR assay. For the multiplex PCR, a mixture combining 60 forward primers for TCR Vbeta segments and 13 reverse primers for TCR Jbeta segments was used. TCRdb obtained this table from immuneACCESS and retained in-frame rearrangements with V and J assigned. These tables miss some clones; where compared with another copy, unresolved V genes account for less than half of the shortfall, and the remainder is unexplained. The sample table contains about 150,000 clones; only one count was recorded for 80% of them. In total, the top ten clones hold roughly 12% of the sample. Sequenced input: PBMCs. These TCRs come from a man aged 30-40 years in good health and CMV-seropositive.

The chain recombines TRBV27 with TRBJ2-1; TRBD1 aligns across 12 bases. The length of the CDR3 is 15 residues. Germline values: CDR1 MNHEY, CDR2 SMNVEV (reference sequence). J gave up 7 bases and V 5 bases, and 6 bases lay outside the gene matches. CDR3: CASSPGTGGRNEQFF. The CDR3 DNA reads as TGTGCCAGCAGTCCCGGGACAGGGGGCAGGAATGAGCAGTTCTTC.

V and J are TRBV7-9 and TRBJ2-5, with 12 bases lining up with TRBD1. From germline, CDR1 is SEHNR and CDR2 FQNEAQ (reference sequence). The CDR3 totals 16 residues. Germline trimming cut 6 bases from V and 4 bases from J; bases unmatched to any gene: 9. The CDR3 sequence: CASRATGTGGGETQYF. DNA of the CDR3: TGTGCCAGCAGAGCTACCGGGACAGGGGGCGGAGAGACCCAGTACTTC.

The chain is built from TRBV6-1 and TRBJ1-1; possibly TRBD1 for D (5 bases). Germline assignment: CDR1 MNHNS and CDR2 SASEGT. This CDR3 spans 13 amino acids. V lost 5 bases and J lost 2, with 9 bases in between. CDR3 sequence (DNA): TGTGCCAGCAGTAGGACACGAAACACTGAAGCTTTCTTT. Translating gives CASSRTRNTEAFF.

The chain uses TRBV6-1 and TRBJ2-1; 11 bases match TRBD2. Trimming cost V 2 bases and J 5 bases; bases outside gene matches: 5. CDR3 length: 16 residues. Germline CDR1 and CDR2: MNHNS and SASEGT. The CDR3 bases are TGTGCCAGCAGTGAAAATACTAGCGGGAGAAACAATGAGCAGTTCTTC. It translates to CASSENTSGRNNEQFF.